A selection of T cell receptor beta chains follows, all from one sample in a study of shared clonotypes between healthy human individuals. Assay: immunoSEQ multiplex PCR; the TCRdb copy retains only in-frame clones and omits some. The sample includes 500,000 to 700,000 clones, about 95% of them seen just once. The specimen was naive CD8+ T cells sorted from blood. Source of these receptors: a woman aged 30 to 39 in good health. Each CDR3 is given without its conserved first and last residue. D genes are given only for firm matches.

V,D,J,CDR3
TRBV30,TRBD1,TRBJ1-2,AWRWSGTGGYGYT
TRBV11-2,-,TRBJ2-7,ASSLGVYSYEQY
TRBV11-3,-,TRBJ2-1,ASSLVGRHNEQF
TRBV7-7,TRBD2,TRBJ2-2,ASSFVAGNTGELF
TRBV5-8,-,TRBJ2-7,ASSPGVAETYEQY
TRBV12-5,-,TRBJ2-3,ASGLVGTGRSTDTQY
TRBV5-4,TRBD1,TRBJ2-1,ASSLGTANEQF
TRBV18,TRBD1,TRBJ1-1,ASQAGGLTPNTEAF
TRBV28,-,TRBJ2-1,ASTLMSSYNEQF
TRBV9,-,TRBJ1-1,ASSVGSVLENTEAF
TRBV7-9,TRBD2,TRBJ2-7,ASSLSSGSLEQY
TRBV28,-,TRBJ1-1,ASAHASGSRWAF
TRBV5-6,TRBD1,TRBJ1-2,ASSPQTGNYGYT
TRBV29-1,-,TRBJ1-2,SVSDGEDYGYT
TRBV7-9,TRBD2,TRBJ2-5,ASSSPGLAGEETQY
TRBV10-1,-,TRBJ1-1,ASSEGAVAF
TRBV5-1,-,TRBJ2-7,ASSLAGGRSYEQY